This T cell receptor (beta chain) emerged from a study of shared clonotypes between healthy human individuals (dated by TCRdb to about 2020). Regarding the complete study: Three men and a couple of women, aged 18 to 49 years, made up the cohort. For each donor, CD4 naive and CD4 memory were each given three plates, CD8 naive was given two plates, and CD8 memory was given one plate. The study deeply sequenced blood TCR repertoires of about 5 healthy adults to estimate repertoire size and the extent of clonotype sharing between individuals. Different laboratories and diverse techniques were used to prepare libraries and sequence TCR repertoires, to increase sequencing depth and limit assay-specific biases. Between about 0.94 and 8.9 billion PBMCs per donor were obtained by leukapheresis.

Using the deep immunoSEQ assay, TCR CDR3 regions were amplified from genomic DNA by multiplex PCR. Extracted genomic DNA from each cell subset was spread evenly across all wells of several immunoSEQ 96-well plates, with each plate serving as a replicate. For sorted subsets, each replicate PCR was loaded with roughly 190 ng genomic DNA, equivalent to about 33,000 T cell genomes. The purified libraries were quantified using a Qubit 3.0 fluorometer, sized with a Bioanalyzer 2100, and then quantified again using the KAPA Library Quantification kit. A separate single-read 150-cycle Illumina NextSeq 550 flow cell was used to sequence each immunoSEQ 96-well plate. The study's own analysis went as follows. The immunoSEQ output contained only junctional sequences without quality scores, so filtering could not match that applied to full-length reads. Sequences were annotated with PyIR, a Python wrapper for IgBLAST v1.9, and V/J genes and CDR3 were assigned using IMGT germline references. Any read was removed if the V/J assignment was weak (E-value above 1e-6), the CDR3 was missing, or the read contained stop codons, out-of-frame junctions, or ambiguous translated residues. V3J clonotypes were defined as sequences sharing the same inferred V gene, J gene, and CDR3 amino acid sequence. To compute the percentage overlap between repertoires, the number of shared unique clonotypes was divided by the size of the smaller repertoire. Three approaches were used to assess repertoire richness: RTK rarefaction, the Chao1 estimator, and Recon v2.1 estimates of unobserved clonotypes. OLGA was used to compute generation probabilities for all TCRbeta clonotypes that the gDNA method yielded from a few donors. This immuneACCESS table, as held by TCRdb, lists in-frame sequences with V and J called but not all clones. Of the missing ones, under half trace to an unresolved V gene in checked studies; the others have no known cause. For V, J and clone size, that table is used; D and trimming come from the DNA. Here the sample has roughly 2.4 million clones; approximately 94% occur a single time. The ten biggest clones cover approximately 0.13% of the sample.

A note on this clone: Its cognate antigen has yet to be identified. The sample holds no much larger clone one base away, and base qualities are not on file.

The CDR3 goes from the cysteine to the phenylalanine over 14 residues. The kept DNA is CDR3 alone, 42 bases in frame from the first base. CDR1 and CDR2 (MNHNS, SASEGT) derive from the germline V gene. The trim is 2 bases for V and 6 bases for J, with a gap of 13 bases between the germline ends. Results the study describes overall, beyond this receptor: When several donors were compared, the shared fraction of clonotypes was around 5% for naive CD4, roughly 3.4% for naive CD8, more than 2% for memory CD4, and 0.4% for memory CD8. Naive subsets generally had larger estimated clonotype richness than memory subsets did. Compared with non-shared clonotypes, clonotypes shared by all four sorted-subset donors had higher generation probabilities. The genetic and exposure-history diversity represented was limited by the small number of donors. Sampling was restricted to blood, and TCR repertoires in tissues likely differ from the TCR repertoires found in blood. Pairwise subsampling led to the expectation that sequencing depth would affect the degree of clonotype sharing among donors. Incomplete sequencing was indicated by rarefaction of sorted-subset datasets, despite the large sequencing depth.

The donors were healthy, HIV-negative adults with no recently reported acute infections or vaccinations. All donors were Caucasian adults living in Nashville, Tennessee, USA. CD4+ T cells were enriched through magnetic negative selection, after which naive cells were positively selected on CD45RA and the remaining negative fraction served as the memory subset. Blood was collected by leukapheresis, and PBMCs were isolated by Ficoll-Histopaque density gradient centrifugation and then cryopreserved in liquid nitrogen vapor phase. Analytical flow cytometry was used to check the purity and quantity of each magnetically sorted T cell population. Genomic DNA was isolated from every sorted fraction and measured by UV absorbance on a Nanodrop 2000c.

Rearrangement joined TRBV6-1 to TRBJ1-2, with the D gene not confidently named. The source is a man between 18 and 29 years old in good health. Sequencing was performed on naive CD4+ T cells sorted from blood. This sample's cell subset or site label indicates: CD45RA+ positively selected. The sequence in DNA is TGTGCCAGCAGTGAATGGGCTCGAACGGATGGCTACACCTTC. Its protein is CASSEWARTDGYTF.